This T cell receptor beta chain was identified during a study of tumor-infiltrating lymphocytes in localized non-small cell lung cancer. Method: immunoSEQ multiplex PCR; TCRdb's copy keeps in-frame clones and lacks some. The sample lists some 21,000 clones, about 80% occurring once. Sequencing used lung tumor tissue. This receptor was obtained from a human donor with non-small cell lung cancer.

This chain's CDR3 is CASSLLLGRANSYNEQFF. CDR3 nucleotides: TGTGCCAGCAGCTTATTACTCGGGAGGGCTAACTCCTACAATGAGCAGTTCTTC. The chain joins TRBV7-2 to TRBJ2-1; 8 bases line up with TRBD2. The CDR3 contains 18 residues. V lost 2 bases, J lost 0 bases, and 9 bases stayed unmatched. Germline CDR1 is SGHTA and CDR2 is FQGNSA.